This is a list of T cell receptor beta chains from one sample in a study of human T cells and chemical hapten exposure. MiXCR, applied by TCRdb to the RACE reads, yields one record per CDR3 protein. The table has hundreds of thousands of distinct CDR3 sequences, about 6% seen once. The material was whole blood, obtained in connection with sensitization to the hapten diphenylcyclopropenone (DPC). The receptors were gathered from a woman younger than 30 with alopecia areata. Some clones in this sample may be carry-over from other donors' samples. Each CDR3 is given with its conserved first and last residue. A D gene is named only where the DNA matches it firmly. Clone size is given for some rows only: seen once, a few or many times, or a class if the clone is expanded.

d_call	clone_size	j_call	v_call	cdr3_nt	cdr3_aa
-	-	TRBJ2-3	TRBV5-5	TGTGCCAGCACCCACAACGCTGCTATCACAGATACGCAGTATTTT	CASTHNAAITDTQYF
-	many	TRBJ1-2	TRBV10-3	TGTGCCATCAGTGAGGGGGCCTCGGCTTTCTATGGCTACACCTTC	CAISEGASAFYGYTF
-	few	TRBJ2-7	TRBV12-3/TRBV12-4	TGTGCCAGCAGTTTATTTCAGGGTAACAACGAGCAGTACTTC	CASSLFQGNNEQYF
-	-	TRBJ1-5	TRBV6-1	TGTGCCAGCAATATCCAGGGGAATCAGCCCCAGCATTTT	CASNIQGNQPQHF
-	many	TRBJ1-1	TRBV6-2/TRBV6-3	TGTGCCAGCAGGGATCAGGGGACTGAAGCTTTCTTT	CASRDQGTEAFF
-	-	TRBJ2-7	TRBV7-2	TGTGCCAGCAGCGAGAAGACAGGATCCTACGAGCAGTACTTC	CASSEKTGSYEQYF
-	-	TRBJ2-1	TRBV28	TGTGCCAGCAGTACCCGGGACTTCCGCTCCTACTTCTTC	CASSTRDFRSYFF
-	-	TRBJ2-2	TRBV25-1	TGTGCCAGCACGACACAAAACACCGGGGAGCTGTTTTTT	CASTTQNTGELFF
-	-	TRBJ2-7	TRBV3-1	TGTGCCAGCAGCCAAGATGGCAGGGCCGAGCAGTACTTC	CASSQDGRAEQYF
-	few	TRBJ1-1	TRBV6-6	TGTGCCAGCAGGCGTGGCGCGGGGGACACTGAAGCTTTCTTT	CASRRGAGDTEAFF
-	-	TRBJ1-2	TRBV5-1	TGCGCCAGCGCTACCTCAGGGGAGACTGAGGATGGCTACACCTTC	CASATSGETEDGYTF
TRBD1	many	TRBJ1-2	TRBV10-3	TGTGCCATCAGGGCCTCCCAGGACAGGGATGAGTATGGCTACACCTTC	CAIRASQDRDEYGYTF
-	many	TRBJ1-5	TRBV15	TGTGCCACCAGCAGGGATGTACAGCCCCAGCATTTT	CATSRDVQPQHF
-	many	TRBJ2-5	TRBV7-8	TGTGCCAGCAGCGAAGGGACAACACGAGAGACCCAGTACTTC	CASSEGTTRETQYF
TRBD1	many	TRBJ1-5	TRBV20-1	TGCAGTGCAACAACAGGGGGCCCCAACAATCAGCCCCAGCATTTT	CSATTGGPNNQPQHF
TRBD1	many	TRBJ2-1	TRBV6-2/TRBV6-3	TGTGCCAGCAGGGACAGGTATAATGAGCAGTTCTTC	CASRDRYNEQFF
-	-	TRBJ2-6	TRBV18	TGTGCCAGCTCACCGGACACCTCTGGGGCCAACGTCCTGACTTTC	CASSPDTSGANVLTF
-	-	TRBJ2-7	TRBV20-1	TGCAGTGCTAGAAGTACGGGCAGCTCCTACGAGCAGTACTTC	CSARSTGSSYEQYF
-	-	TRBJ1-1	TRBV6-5	TGTGCCAGCAGTTCAGCCCCGGGGATGGGGAACACTGAAGCTTTCTTT	CASSSAPGMGNTEAFF
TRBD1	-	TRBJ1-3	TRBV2	TGTGCCAGCGGGGGGACAGGGCGAAACACCATATATTTT	CASGGTGRNTIYF
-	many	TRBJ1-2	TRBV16	TGTGCCAGCAGCCAACCCGACATAGCTTCTAACTATGGCTACACCTTC	CASSQPDIASNYGYTF
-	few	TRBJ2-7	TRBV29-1	TGCAGCGTGAGGGCTCAGGGCCCCGAGCAGTACTTC	CSVRAQGPEQYF
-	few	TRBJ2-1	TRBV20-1	TGCAGTGCTCACCGGGAGACAGATTACAATGAGCAGTTCTTC	CSAHRETDYNEQFF
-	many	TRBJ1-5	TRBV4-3	TGCGCCAGCAGCCAAGTGGTGGGCACGACCCTCCAGCAGCCCCAGCATTTT	CASSQVVGTTLQQPQHF
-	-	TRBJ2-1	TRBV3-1	TGTGCCAGCAGTCCCTTCCGGGACTCCAATGAGCAGTTCTTC	CASSPFRDSNEQFF
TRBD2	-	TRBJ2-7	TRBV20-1	TGCAGTGCTAGAGGCAGCGGGGGCTACTCCTACGAGCAGTACTTC	CSARGSGGYSYEQYF
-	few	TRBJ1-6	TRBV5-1	TGCGCCAGCAGCTTGGGGTCCGTTATGAATTCACCCCTCCACTTT	CASSLGSVMNSPLHF
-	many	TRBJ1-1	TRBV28	TGTGCCAGCAGTTCCTACGGAGCTTTCTTT	CASSSYGAFF
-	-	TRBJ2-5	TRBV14	TGTGCCAGCAGCGAGGACGAGACCCAGTACTTC	CASSEDETQYF
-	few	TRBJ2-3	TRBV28	TGTGCCAGCAGTTTACCCTCGGAATACACAGATACGCAGTATTTT	CASSLPSEYTDTQYF
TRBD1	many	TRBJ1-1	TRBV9	TGTGCCAGCAGCCCCCGACAGGGATCTAGCACTGAAGCTTTCTTT	CASSPRQGSSTEAFF
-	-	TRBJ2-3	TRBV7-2	TGTGCCAGCAGCTTACTCCCTAGGAGAGATACGCAGTATTTT	CASSLLPRRDTQYF
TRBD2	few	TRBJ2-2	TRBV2	TGTGCCAGCAGGCCTGGACTAGCTGGCGGGGAGCTGTTTTTT	CASRPGLAGGELFF
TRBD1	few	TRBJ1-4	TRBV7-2	TGTGCCAGCAGCTTAACAGGGGGCGTTGAAAAACTGTTTTTT	CASSLTGGVEKLFF
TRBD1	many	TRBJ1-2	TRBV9	TGTGCCAGCAGCGTCGACAGGGGATCATCCTATGGCTACACCTTC	CASSVDRGSSYGYTF
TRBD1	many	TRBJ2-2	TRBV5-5	TGTGCCAGCAGGTTTCGTATGGGACAGCCAAACACCGGGGAGCTGTTTTTT	CASRFRMGQPNTGELFF
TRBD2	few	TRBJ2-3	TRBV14	TGTGCCAGCAGCCCGACTTTGGGGGGGAAACGAGATACGCAGTATTTT	CASSPTLGGKRDTQYF
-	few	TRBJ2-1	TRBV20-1	TGCAGTGCGGAAATGGGGACGGCTTACAATGAGCAGTTCTTC	CSAEMGTAYNEQFF
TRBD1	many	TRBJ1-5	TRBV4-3	TGCGCCAGCAGCCTCCCGGATCGACAGGGCCATCAGCCCCAGCATTTT	CASSLPDRQGHQPQHF
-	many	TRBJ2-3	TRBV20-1	TGCAGTGCTAGAGGGACTATACGCCGCACAGATACGCAGTATTTT	CSARGTIRRTDTQYF
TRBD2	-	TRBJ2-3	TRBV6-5	TGTGCCAGCAGTTACTCGCAACTAGCGGAACCCACAGATACGCAGTATTTT	CASSYSQLAEPTDTQYF
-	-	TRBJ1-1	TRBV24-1	TGTGCCACCAGTGACTTGAAATCTGAAGCTTTCTTT	CATSDLKSEAFF
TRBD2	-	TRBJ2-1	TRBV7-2	TGTGCCAGCAGCTCCACTAGCGGGGGGTACTACAATGAGCAGTTCTTC	CASSSTSGGYYNEQFF
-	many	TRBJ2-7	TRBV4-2	TGTGCCAGCAGTCCGGGGCCTCCGAGGCAAGGACAGGCGGGGTCGGAGCAGTACTTC	CASSPGPPRQGQAGSEQYF
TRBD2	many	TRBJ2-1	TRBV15	TGTGCCACCAGCAATTTCTTTAGCGGGGGGGCCGGTTATGAGCAGTTCTTC	CATSNFFSGGAGYEQFF
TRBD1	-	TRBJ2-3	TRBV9	TGTGCCAGCAGCGTAGGGAGAGGGGGCCGGGTCACAGATACGCAGTATTTT	CASSVGRGGRVTDTQYF
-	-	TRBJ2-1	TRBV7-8	TGTGCCAGCAGCTTAGAGGAGGGGTATGAGCAGTTCTTC	CASSLEEGYEQFF
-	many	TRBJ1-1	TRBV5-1	TGCGCCAGCAGCTTGGGAGTCAGCTTGAACACTGAAGCTTTCTTT	CASSLGVSLNTEAFF
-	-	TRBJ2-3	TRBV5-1	TGCGCCAGCAGCTTGGGCCCCCGACCATTCACAGATACGCAGTATTTT	CASSLGPRPFTDTQYF
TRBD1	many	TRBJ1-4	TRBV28	TGTGCCAGCAGCCCCCCGACAGGGGGGCTTAATGAAAAACTGTTTTTT	CASSPPTGGLNEKLFF
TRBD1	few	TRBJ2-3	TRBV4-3	TGCGCCAGCAGCCAGGACAGGGCGGCAGATACGCAGTATTTT	CASSQDRAADTQYF
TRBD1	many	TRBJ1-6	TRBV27	TGTGCCAGCAGGCACGGACAGGCAAGCTCCTATAATTCACCCCTCCACTTT	CASRHGQASSYNSPLHF
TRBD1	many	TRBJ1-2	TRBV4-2	TGTGCCAGCAGCCAAGACGACAGGGTCCATGGCTACACCTTC	CASSQDDRVHGYTF
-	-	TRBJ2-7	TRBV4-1	TGCGCCAGCAGCCTAAACACAGGGTCAGGGGAGCAGTACTTC	CASSLNTGSGEQYF